This TCR beta chain was retrieved from a study of blood T cell repertoires in COVID-19. Study at large: Spain, Italy and the United States supplied samples that represented acute and convalescent COVID-19. PBMCs, B-cell-depleted T cells, or T cells were the source of the cDNA or gDNA that made up the material.

Original analysis: For nucleated cells, counts were estimated from reference gene primer amplification. Assay: immunoSEQ multiplex PCR; the TCRdb copy retains only in-frame clones and omits some. The V and J calls and clone size are taken from that table; D and trimming were inferred from the DNA. This sample has more than 300,000 clones; around 87% occur once, and the top ten carry around 9.3%. This CDR3 region has 13 residues. Germline V gene data show CDR1 as SGHRS and CDR2 as YFSETQ. V lost 4 bases to trimming and J lost 7 bases, with 14 bases between them. Enrolment of Seattle patients took place during active infection, and they were followed longitudinally.

The sample was peripheral blood. This rearrangement joins TRBV5-1 to TRBJ1-1, with D possibly TRBD1 on 6 matching bases. The sequence was collected from a young woman with COVID-19, enrolled during active disease. CDR3 loop: CASSGRDTHEAFF. The CDR3, as DNA: TGCGCCAGCAGCGGCCGGGACACCCATGAAGCTTTCTTT. The whole variable domain, remainder taken from reference TRBV5-1 and TRBJ1-1, is KAGVTQTPRYLIKTRGQQVTLSCSPISGHRSVSWYQQTPGQGLQFLFEYFSETQRNKGNFPGRFSGRQFSNSRSEMNVSTLELGDSALYLCASSGRDTHEAFFGQGTRLTVV.